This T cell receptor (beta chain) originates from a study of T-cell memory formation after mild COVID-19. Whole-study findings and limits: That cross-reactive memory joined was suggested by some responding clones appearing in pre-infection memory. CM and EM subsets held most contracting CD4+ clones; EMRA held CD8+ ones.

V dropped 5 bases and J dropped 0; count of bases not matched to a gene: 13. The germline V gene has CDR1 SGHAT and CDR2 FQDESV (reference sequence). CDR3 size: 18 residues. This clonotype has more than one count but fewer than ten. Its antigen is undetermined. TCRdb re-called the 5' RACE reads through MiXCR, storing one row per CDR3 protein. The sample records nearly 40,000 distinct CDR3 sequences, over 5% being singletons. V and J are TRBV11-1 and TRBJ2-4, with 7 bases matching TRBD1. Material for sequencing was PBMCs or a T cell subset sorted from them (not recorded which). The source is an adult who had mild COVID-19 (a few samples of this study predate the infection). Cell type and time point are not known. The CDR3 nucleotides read TGTGCCAGCAGCCAACCCAGGACAGGCCATCTAGCCAAAAACATTCAGTACTTC. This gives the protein CASSQPRTGHLAKNIQYF.